The present entry profiles one TCR beta chain with its context. The antigen is undetermined. This record comes from a study of cytomegalovirus exposure and HLA in healthy donors. Study-level findings and limits: Previous analysis showed most TCR beta V segments were productive about 87% or about 30% of the time.

Vbeta (60) and Jbeta (13) primers were used in the PCR. Libraries were prepared by immunoSEQ multiplex PCR; TCRdb keeps only in-frame clonotypes and omits some of them. The sample consists of 130,000 to 150,000 clones, 60% to 80% of them appearing once. CDR3 length: 14 residues. Trimming removed 3 bases from V and 4 bases from J; junction bases left unmatched: 3. Germline lookup yields CDR1 SGHRS and CDR2 YFSETQ. This sequence joins TRBV5-1 and TRBJ1-1; 10 bases align to TRBD1. The sequencing input was PBMCs. The TCR comes from a woman between 40 and 50 years old in good health and CMV-seropositive. The CDR3 region has the DNA TGCGCCAGCAGCTACGGACAGGGGGGCACTGAAGCTTTCTTT. Translation gives CASSYGQGGTEAFF.